Listed here are 21 T cell receptor beta chains from one sample, sequenced in a study of shared clonotypes between healthy human individuals. The table came from immunoSEQ multiplex PCR; TCRdb's copy has only in-frame clones and leaves some out. The sample carries about 1.9 million clones, about 93% recorded once. Terminally differentiated effector memory CD45RA+ cells were left out of the naive CD8 fraction, which was CD45RO-negative and positively selected for CCR7. The sample was naive CD8+ T cells from PBMCs. The receptors originated from a man aged 18-30 years in good health. Some clones in this sample may be carry-over from other donors' samples.

This chain uses TRBV28 with TRBJ2-2; no clear D gene. CDR3 size: 14 residues. V was trimmed by 2 bases and J by 8 bases, leaving 12 bases between them. The germline gives CDR1 MDHEN, CDR2 SYDVKM. The CDR3 region is CASSLKPTGGELFF. The CDR3 DNA reads as TGTGCCAGCAGTTTAAAGCCCACGGGTGGGGAGCTGTTTTTT.

J is TRBJ2-5 and V is TRBV7-2, with 10 bases aligning to TRBD1. CDR1 and CDR2 from the germline V gene are SGHTA and FQGNSA. After removal of 5 bases from V and 5 bases from J, the junction contained 11 bases not matched to a gene. The CDR3 length is 16 residues. In DNA, the CDR3 is TGTGCCAGCAGCCCTACAGCGGGACAGGGGAGGGAGACCCAGTACTTC. Translated: CASSPTAGQGRETQYF.

J is TRBJ2-2 and V is TRBV15, with D possibly being TRBD2 (5 bases). The CDR3 contains 14 residues. V lost 3 bases and J lost 2, with 7 bases in between. Germline V gene data show CDR1 as LNHNV and CDR2 as YYDKDF (reference sequence). The CDR3 nucleotides read TGTGCCACCAGCAGGGAGGACAACACCGGGGAGCTGTTTTTT. As protein: CATSREDNTGELFF.

V usage is TRBV2 and J usage is TRBJ1-1, with D hard to call. The CDR3 sequence is 12 residues long. Germline-derived CDR1 and CDR2 are SNHLY and FYNNEI. The V end was cut by 3 bases, the J end by 3 bases, with 5 bases between. The CDR3 nucleotides read TGTGCCAGCAGTGATTTGTACACTGAAGCTTTCTTT. The encoded protein is CASSDLYTEAFF.

The gene calls are TRBV11-3 and TRBJ2-7, with D hard to call. Germline CDR1 and CDR2: SGHNT and YENEEA. The V end was cut by 2 bases, the J end by 12 bases, with 17 bases between. This CDR3 contains 13 residues. CDR3 DNA: TGTGCCAGCAGCTTAACGAACCAGGCGTCCTTGTACTTC. Its translation is CASSLTNQASLYF. The full variable domain, in which reference TRBV11-3 and TRBJ2-7 provide the parts outside the CDR3, is EAGVVQSPRYKIIEKKQPVAFWCNPISGHNTLYWYLQNLGQGPELLIRYENEEAVDDSQLPKDRFSAERLKGVDSTLKIQPAELGDSAVYLCASSLTNQASLYFGPGTRLTVT.

Details on this clone: Other DNA sequences from this sample encode an identical CDR3 as well. The CDR3 DNA follows: TGTGCCAGCAGCGCCGGGCTGTCCTACGAGCAGTACTTC. It encodes CASSAGLSYEQYF. The genes are TRBV7-9 and TRBJ2-7; D ambiguous. Trimming took off 5 bases at V and 1 base at J, with 9 bases between the two ends. The CDR3 runs 13 residues. The germline gives CDR1 SEHNR, CDR2 FQNEAQ (reference sequence). The whole variable domain, filled in from reference TRBV7-9 and TRBJ2-7, reads DTGVSQNPRHKITKRGQNVTFRCDPISEHNRLYWYRQTLGQGPEFLTYFQNEAQLEKSRLLSDRFSAERPKGSFSTLEIQRTEQGDSAMYLCASSAGLSYEQYFGPGTRLTVT.

The genes are TRBV6-5 and TRBJ2-3, with TRBD2 matching over 7 bases. The germline V gene has CDR1 MNHEY and CDR2 SVGAGI. The CDR3 is 16 amino acids. V trimming: 0 bases; J trimming: 3 bases; junction bases outside the gene matches: 6. CDR3 coding DNA: TGTGCCAGCAGTTACTCGTGGGGAGGGCGTACAGATACGCAGTATTTT. Its translation: CASSYSWGGRTDTQYF.

This rearrangement joins TRBV4-1 to TRBJ2-1; TRBD2 agrees at 12 bases. CDR3 length: 15 amino acids. CDR1 is MGHRA, CDR2 YSYEKL, per germline. V was pared by 3 bases and J by 10 bases, with 7 bases of the junction left unmatched. DNA of the CDR3: TGCGCCAGCAGCCATGGGGCTAGCGGGGGGGTCGAGCAGTTCTTC. It encodes CASSHGASGGVEQFF.

This clone was observed a few times. The chain is built from TRBV13 and TRBJ1-1; D gene ambiguous. The CDR3 runs to 12 residues. The V and J ends lost 5 bases and 10 bases respectively, with 14 bases between them. Looked up from germline, CDR1 is PRHDT and CDR2 is FYEKMQ (reference sequence). As DNA, the CDR3 is TGTGCCAGCAGCCCAGGAGGTGGTGGAGCTTTCTTT. Translating gives CASSPGGGGAFF.

The chain employs TRBV19 and TRBJ2-3; 16 bases align to TRBD2. The J segment lost 12 bases and the V segment lost 3 bases, leaving 9 bases of the junction unmatched. The CDR3 extends over 16 amino acids. Germline CDR1 reads LNHDA; CDR2 reads SQIVND (reference sequence). The CDR3 loop is CASSMGLAGGPEGQYF. The CDR3 coding sequence is TGTGCCAGTAGTATGGGACTAGCGGGAGGGCCGGAGGGACAGTATTTT. Filled out from reference TRBV19 and TRBJ2-3, the complete variable domain reads DGGITQSPKYLFRKEGQNVTLSCEQNLNHDAMYWYRQDPGQGLRLIYYSQIVNDFQKGDIAEGYSVSREKKESFPLTVTSAQKNPTAFYLCASSMGLAGGPEGQYFGPGTRLTVL.

This clone was picked up one time. The V gene is TRBV19, the J gene TRBJ2-1, with D unresolved. The CDR3 length is 19 residues. Germline CDR1 and CDR2: LNHDA and SQIVND (reference sequence). Trimming stripped 0 bases from V and 0 bases from J, with 18 bases between. The CDR3 DNA follows: TGTGCCAGTAGTATAGATCATGAGGACCGATTAAGCTCCTACAATGAGCAGTTCTTC. Translated, it gives CASSIDHEDRLSSYNEQFF.

The rearrangement links TRBV6-1 to TRBJ1-5; 7 nucleotides match TRBD1. CDR1 is MNHNS, CDR2 SASEGT, per germline. V was clipped by 4 bases and J by 1 base; unmatched bases: 7. The CDR3 totals 16 residues. The CDR3 protein is CASSGQGRVSNQPQHF. CDR3 nucleotide sequence: TGTGCCAGCAGTGGACAGGGACGGGTAAGCAATCAGCCCCAGCATTTT.

This sequence joins TRBV7-9 and TRBJ2-4, with TRBD1 matching 7 bases. The V gene's germline CDR1 is SEHNR and CDR2 FQNEAQ (reference sequence). The CDR3 runs 16 residues. V was clipped by 5 bases and J by 1 base; unmatched bases: 8. This chain's CDR3 is CASSVPGTDAKNIQYF. In nucleotides, the CDR3 is TGTGCCAGCAGCGTCCCCGGGACAGATGCCAAAAACATTCAGTACTTC.

The chain has TRBV4-3 and TRBJ2-1; 7 bases match TRBD2. CDR1 is LGHNA and CDR2 is YSLEER in the germline V gene. The CDR3 runs to 16 residues. The V segment lost 4 bases and the J segment 8 bases; nucleotides outside the gene matches: 14. The CDR3 DNA reads as TGCGCCAGCAGCCCGCGGTTCGCGGGAGAATTCCATGAGCAGTTCTTC. It specifies CASSPRFAGEFHEQFF.

The J gene is TRBJ1-5, the V gene TRBV27; 8 nucleotides line up with TRBD1. Germline CDR1 and CDR2: MNHEY and SMNVEV (reference sequence). This CDR3 has 12 residues. CDR3 nucleotide sequence: TGTGAAACAGGGGGGAGCAATCAGCCCCAGCATTTT. Protein: CETGGSNQPQHF.

This chain connects TRBV9 to TRBJ2-3; D possibly matches TRBD1 or TRBD2 (5 bases each). V gave up 3 bases and J gave up 0 bases, with 23 bases separating them. Germline loops: CDR1 SGDLS, CDR2 YYNGEE. The CDR3 loop spans 19 amino acids. CDR3 in amino acids: CASSAPRDADTSSTDTQYF. The CDR3 DNA sequence: TGTGCCAGCAGCGCACCCCGGGACGCAGATACCTCTAGCACAGATACGCAGTATTTT.

This chain uses TRBV21-1 with TRBJ2-7; the D call in the table, TRBD2, was not verified against the DNA. TRBV21-1 counts as a pseudogene. This CDR3 comprises 13 residues. The CDR3 loop is CASSKREGCEQYF. For the CDR3, the DNA is TGTGCCAGCAGCAAACGAGAGGGCTGCGAGCAGTACTTC.

The rearrangement links TRBV4-1 to TRBJ1-2; D remains unclear. Germline V gene sequence: CDR1 MGHRA, CDR2 YSYEKL. The CDR3 has 15 residues. The V end was cut by 1 base, the J end by 8 bases, with 17 bases between. CDR3 residues: CASSQVVLPHPGYTF. The DNA for the CDR3 is TGCGCCAGCAGCCAAGTAGTCTTGCCGCATCCAGGCTACACCTTC.

CDR3 amino acids: CASSEYRVTANTEAFF. In DNA, the CDR3 is TGTGCCAGTAGTGAATACAGGGTGACAGCGAACACTGAAGCTTTCTTT. The chain employs TRBV19 and TRBJ1-1, with D maybe TRBD1 (6 bases). The V end was cut by 5 bases, the J end by 1 base, with 17 bases between. This CDR3 is 16 amino acids long. CDR1 and CDR2 (germline): LNHDA, SQIVND (reference sequence).

With respect to this clone: Distinct nucleotide sequences in the sample also encode this CDR3. This CDR3 is CASSPGQGGEKLFF. The CDR3 coding sequence is TGTGCCAGCAGCCCGGGACAGGGTGGTGAAAAACTGTTTTTT. The chain couples TRBV7-9 to TRBJ1-4; TRBD1 aligns across 9 bases. V gave up 5 bases and J gave up 7 bases; unmatched junction bases: 5. Looked up from germline, CDR1 is SEHNR and CDR2 is FQNEAQ (reference sequence). The CDR3 totals 14 residues.

The chain is built from TRBV6-6 and TRBJ1-4; tentative D call: TRBD1 (6 bases). V was trimmed by 1 base and J by 4 bases, leaving 13 bases between them. The CDR3 has 16 residues. Per germline, CDR1 MNHNY and CDR2 SVGAGI (reference sequence). CDR3 loop: CASSYWGGGGNEKLFF. Written as DNA, the CDR3 is TGTGCCAGCAGTTACTGGGGCGGGGGCGGTAATGAAAAACTGTTTTTT.